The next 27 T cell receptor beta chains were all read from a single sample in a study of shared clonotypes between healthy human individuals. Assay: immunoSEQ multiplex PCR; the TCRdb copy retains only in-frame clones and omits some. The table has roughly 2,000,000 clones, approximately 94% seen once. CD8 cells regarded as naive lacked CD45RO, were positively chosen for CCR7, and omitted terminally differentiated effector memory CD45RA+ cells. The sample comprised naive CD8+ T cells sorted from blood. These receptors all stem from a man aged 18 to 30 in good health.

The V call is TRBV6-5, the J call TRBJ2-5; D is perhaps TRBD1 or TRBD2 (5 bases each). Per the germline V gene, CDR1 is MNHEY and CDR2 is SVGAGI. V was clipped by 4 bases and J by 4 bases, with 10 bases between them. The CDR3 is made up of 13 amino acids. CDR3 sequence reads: CASSFGDVETQYF. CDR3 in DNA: TGTGCCAGCAGTTTCGGGGACGTAGAGACCCAGTACTTC.

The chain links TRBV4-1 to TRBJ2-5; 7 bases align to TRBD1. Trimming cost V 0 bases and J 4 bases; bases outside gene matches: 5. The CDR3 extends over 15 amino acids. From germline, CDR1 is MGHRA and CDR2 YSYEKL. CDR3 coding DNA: TGCGCCAGCAGCCAAGAAGGGGGCTGGGGAGAGACCCAGTACTTC. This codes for CASSQEGGWGETQYF.

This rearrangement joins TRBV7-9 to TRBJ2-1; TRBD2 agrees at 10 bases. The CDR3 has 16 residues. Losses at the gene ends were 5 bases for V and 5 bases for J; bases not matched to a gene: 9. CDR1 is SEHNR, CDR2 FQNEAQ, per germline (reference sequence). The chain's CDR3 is CASSREAGGPHNEQFF. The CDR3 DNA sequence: TGTGCCAGCAGCCGCGAAGCGGGAGGGCCCCACAATGAGCAGTTCTTC.

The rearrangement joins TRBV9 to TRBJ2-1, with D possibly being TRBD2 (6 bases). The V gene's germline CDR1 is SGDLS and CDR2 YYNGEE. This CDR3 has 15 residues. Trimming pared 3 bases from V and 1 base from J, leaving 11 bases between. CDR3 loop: CASSGGLLSYNEQFF. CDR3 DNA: TGTGCCAGCAGCGGTGGACTACTTTCCTACAATGAGCAGTTCTTC.

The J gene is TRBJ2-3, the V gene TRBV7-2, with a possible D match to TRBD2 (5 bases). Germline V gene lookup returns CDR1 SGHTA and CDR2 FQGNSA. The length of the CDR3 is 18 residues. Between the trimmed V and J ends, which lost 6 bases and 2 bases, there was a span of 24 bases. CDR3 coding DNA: TGTGCCAGCAGTTCTAGCAGCATAATAGGGCCGGTCACAGATACGCAGTATTTT. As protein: CASSSSSIIGPVTDTQYF.

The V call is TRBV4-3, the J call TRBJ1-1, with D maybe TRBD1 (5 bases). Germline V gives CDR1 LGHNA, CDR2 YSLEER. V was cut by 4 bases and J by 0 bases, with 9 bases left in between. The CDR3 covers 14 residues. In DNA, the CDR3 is TGCGCCAGCAGCCCAGGGTCCATGAACACTGAAGCTTTCTTT. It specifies CASSPGSMNTEAFF.

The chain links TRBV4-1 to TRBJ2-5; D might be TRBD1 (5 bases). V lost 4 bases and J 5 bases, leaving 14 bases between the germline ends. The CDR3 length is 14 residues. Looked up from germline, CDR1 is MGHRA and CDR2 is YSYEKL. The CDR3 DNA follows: TGCGCCAGCAGCCCCCCCGTAGGGGTTGAGACCCAGTACTTC. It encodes CASSPPVGVETQYF.

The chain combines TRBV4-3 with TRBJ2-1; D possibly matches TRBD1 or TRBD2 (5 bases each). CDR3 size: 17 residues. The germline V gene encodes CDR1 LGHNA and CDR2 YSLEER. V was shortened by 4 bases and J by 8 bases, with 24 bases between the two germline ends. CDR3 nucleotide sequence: TGCGCCAGCAGCCCAACCCAATGGGACGACGGGTTCTATGAGCAGTTCTTC. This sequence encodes CASSPTQWDDGFYEQFF.

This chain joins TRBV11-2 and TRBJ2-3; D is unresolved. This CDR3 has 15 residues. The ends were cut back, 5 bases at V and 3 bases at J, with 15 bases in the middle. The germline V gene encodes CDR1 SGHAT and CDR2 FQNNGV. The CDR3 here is CASSRPDLRTDTQYF. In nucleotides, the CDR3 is TGTGCCAGCAGCCGACCGGACCTGAGGACAGATACGCAGTATTTT. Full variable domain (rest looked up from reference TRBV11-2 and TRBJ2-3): EAGVAQSPRYKIIEKRQSVAFWCNPISGHATLYWYQQILGQGPKLLIQFQNNGVVDDSQLPKDRFSAERLKGVDSTLKIQPAKLEDSAVYLCASSRPDLRTDTQYFGPGTRLTVL.

CDR3 sequence: CASSSPPSGPSTDTQYF. The CDR3 coding sequence is TGTGCCAGCAGTTCACCCCCTAGCGGGCCTAGCACAGATACGCAGTATTTT. The genes are TRBV27 and TRBJ2-3; 8 bases are a match to TRBD2. J gave up 0 bases and V 4 bases, and 9 bases lay outside the gene matches. There are 17 residues in the CDR3. Germline CDR1 MNHEY, CDR2 SMNVEV (reference sequence).

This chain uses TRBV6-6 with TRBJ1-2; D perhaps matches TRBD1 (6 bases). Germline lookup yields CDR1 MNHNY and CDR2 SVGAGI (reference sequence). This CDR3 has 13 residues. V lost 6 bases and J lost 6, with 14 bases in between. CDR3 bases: TGTGCCAGCAGCCCTCCAGGGGCGGATGGCTACACCTTC. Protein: CASSPPGADGYTF.

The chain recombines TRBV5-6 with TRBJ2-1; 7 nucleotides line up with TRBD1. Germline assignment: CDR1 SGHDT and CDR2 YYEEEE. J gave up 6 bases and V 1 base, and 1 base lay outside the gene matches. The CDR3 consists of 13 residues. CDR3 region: CASSLSGGNEQFF. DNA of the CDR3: TGTGCCAGCAGCTTGTCAGGGGGCAATGAGCAGTTCTTC.

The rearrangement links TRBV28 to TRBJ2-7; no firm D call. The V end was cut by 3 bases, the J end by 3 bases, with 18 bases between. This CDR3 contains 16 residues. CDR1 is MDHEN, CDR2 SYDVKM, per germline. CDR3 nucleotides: TGTGCCAGCAGTTTTGTCGACCCTATTTGGGGCTACGAGCAGTACTTC. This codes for CASSFVDPIWGYEQYF.

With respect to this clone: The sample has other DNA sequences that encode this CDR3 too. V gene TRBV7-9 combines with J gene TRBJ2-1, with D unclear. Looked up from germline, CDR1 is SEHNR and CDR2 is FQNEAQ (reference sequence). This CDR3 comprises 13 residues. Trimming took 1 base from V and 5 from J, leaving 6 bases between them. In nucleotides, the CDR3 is TGTGCCAGCAGCTTAGTACTAAACAATGAGCAGTTCTTC. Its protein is CASSLVLNNEQFF.

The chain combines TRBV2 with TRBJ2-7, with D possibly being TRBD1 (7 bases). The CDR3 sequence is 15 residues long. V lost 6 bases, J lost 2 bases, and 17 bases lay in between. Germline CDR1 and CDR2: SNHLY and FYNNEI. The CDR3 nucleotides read TGTGCCAGCAGGGGGGGACAGACATACCCCTACGAGCAGTACTTC. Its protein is CASRGGQTYPYEQYF.

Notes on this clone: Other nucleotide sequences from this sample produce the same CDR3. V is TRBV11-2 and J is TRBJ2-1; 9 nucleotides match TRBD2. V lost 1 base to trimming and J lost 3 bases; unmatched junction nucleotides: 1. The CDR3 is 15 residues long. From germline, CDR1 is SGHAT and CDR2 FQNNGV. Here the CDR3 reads CASSLVAGDYNEQFF. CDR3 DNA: TGTGCCAGCAGCTTAGTAGCGGGGGACTACAATGAGCAGTTCTTC.

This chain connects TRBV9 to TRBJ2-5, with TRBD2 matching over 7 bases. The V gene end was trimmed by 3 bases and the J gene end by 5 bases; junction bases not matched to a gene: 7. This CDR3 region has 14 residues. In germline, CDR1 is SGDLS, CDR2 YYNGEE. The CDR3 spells CASSALRGGETQYF. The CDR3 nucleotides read TGTGCCAGCAGCGCCCTGAGGGGAGGGGAGACCCAGTACTTC.

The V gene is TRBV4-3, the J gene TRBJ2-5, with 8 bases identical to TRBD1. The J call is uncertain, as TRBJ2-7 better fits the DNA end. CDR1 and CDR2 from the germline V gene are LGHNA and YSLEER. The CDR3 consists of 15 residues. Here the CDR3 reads CASSHRDTGGYEQYF. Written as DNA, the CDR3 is TGCGCCAGCAGCCACCGGGATACAGGGGGCTACGAGCAGTACTTC.

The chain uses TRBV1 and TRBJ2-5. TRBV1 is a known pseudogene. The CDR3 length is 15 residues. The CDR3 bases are TGCACCAGCAGCATCAGGGACCATCAAGAAGAGACCCAGTACTTC. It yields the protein CTSSIRDHQEETQYF.

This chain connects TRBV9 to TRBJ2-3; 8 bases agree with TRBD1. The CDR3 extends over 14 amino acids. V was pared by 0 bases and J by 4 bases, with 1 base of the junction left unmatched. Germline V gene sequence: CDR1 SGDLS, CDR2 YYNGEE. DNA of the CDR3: TGTGCCAGCAGCGTAGGGACAGGGCCAGATACGCAGTATTTT. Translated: CASSVGTGPDTQYF.

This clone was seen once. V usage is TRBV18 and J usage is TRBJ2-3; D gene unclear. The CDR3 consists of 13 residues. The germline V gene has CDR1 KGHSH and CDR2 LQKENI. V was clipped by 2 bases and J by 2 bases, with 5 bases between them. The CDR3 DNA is TGTGCCAGCTCACCAGACAACACAGATACGCAGTATTTT. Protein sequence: CASSPDNTDTQYF. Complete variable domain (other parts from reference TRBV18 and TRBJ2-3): NAGVMQNPRHLVRRRGQEARLRCSPMKGHSHVYWYRQLPEEGLKFMVYLQKENIIDESGMPKERFSAEFPKEGPSILRIQQVVRGDSAAYFCASSPDNTDTQYFGPGTRLTVL.

The CDR3, as DNA: TGCGCCAGCAGCCAGGCAAGCGGGATCCCGTCGCAAGAGACCCAGTACTTC. It is translated as CASSQASGIPSQETQYF. The chain is built from TRBV4-3 and TRBJ2-5, with TRBD2 identical over 7 bases. V was clipped by 3 bases and J by 2 bases; unmatched bases: 12. Germline assignment: CDR1 LGHNA and CDR2 YSLEER. The CDR3 extends over 17 amino acids.

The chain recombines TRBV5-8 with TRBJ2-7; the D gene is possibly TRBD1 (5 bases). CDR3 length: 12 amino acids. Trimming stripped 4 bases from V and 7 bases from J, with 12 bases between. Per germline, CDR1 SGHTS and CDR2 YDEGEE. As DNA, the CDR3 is TGTGCCAGCAGCCCAGGGTTGGGGGAGCAGTACTTC. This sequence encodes CASSPGLGEQYF.

The CDR3 loop is CANLDRGNGYTF. Written as DNA, the CDR3 is TGCGCCAACCTGGACAGGGGAAATGGCTACACCTTC. The rearrangement joins TRBV10-1 to TRBJ1-2; 9 bases align to TRBD1. The V gene end was trimmed by 10 bases and the J gene end by 6 bases; junction bases not matched to a gene: 6. Germline V gene data show CDR1 as WNHNN and CDR2 as SYGVQD (reference sequence). There are 12 residues in the CDR3.

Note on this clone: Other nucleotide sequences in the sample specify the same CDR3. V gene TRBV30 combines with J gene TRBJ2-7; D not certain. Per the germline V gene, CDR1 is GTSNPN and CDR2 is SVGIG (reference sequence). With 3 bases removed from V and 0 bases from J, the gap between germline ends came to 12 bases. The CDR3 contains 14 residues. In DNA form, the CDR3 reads TGTGCCTGGAGCGTCGCGGCTAGCTCCTACGAGCAGTACTTC. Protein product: CAWSVAASSYEQYF.

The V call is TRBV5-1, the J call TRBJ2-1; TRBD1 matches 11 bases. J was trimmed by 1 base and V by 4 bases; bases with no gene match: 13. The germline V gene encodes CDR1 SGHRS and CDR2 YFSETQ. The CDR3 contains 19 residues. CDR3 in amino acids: CASSPGQGAQSSSYNEQFF. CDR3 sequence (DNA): TGCGCCAGCAGCCCTGGACAGGGGGCCCAATCGTCATCCTACAATGAGCAGTTCTTC. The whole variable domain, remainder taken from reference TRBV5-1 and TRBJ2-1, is KAGVTQTPRYLIKTRGQQVTLSCSPISGHRSVSWYQQTPGQGLQFLFEYFSETQRNKGNFPGRFSGRQFSNSRSEMNVSTLELGDSALYLCASSPGQGAQSSSYNEQFFGPGTRLTVL.

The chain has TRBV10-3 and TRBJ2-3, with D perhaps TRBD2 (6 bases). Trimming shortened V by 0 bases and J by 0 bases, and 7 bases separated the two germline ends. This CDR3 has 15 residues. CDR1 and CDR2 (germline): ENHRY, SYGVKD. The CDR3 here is CAISESGTSTDTQYF. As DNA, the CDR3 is TGTGCCATCAGTGAGTCAGGGACTAGCACAGATACGCAGTATTTT.